This T cell receptor (beta chain) was documented in a study of blood T cell repertoires in COVID-19. Assay: immunoSEQ multiplex PCR; the TCRdb copy retains only in-frame clones and omits some. The sample records approximately 75,000 clones, roughly four fifths being singletons. There are 16 residues in the CDR3. The J segment lost 7 bases and the V segment lost 5 bases, leaving 11 bases of the junction unmatched. CDR1 LNHNV and CDR2 YYDKDF come from the germline V gene (reference sequence). This sequence originates from a human donor in a cohort sampled during active COVID-19. Sequenced input: peripheral blood. This chain connects TRBV15 to TRBJ2-3; the match to TRBD2 covers 11 bases. DNA of the CDR3: TGTGCCACCAGCGCAATAGCGGGGGGGCTCGCGCATACGCAGTATTTT. Translation: CATSAIAGGLAHTQYF.